This T cell receptor (beta chain) was identified in a study of T-cell reconstitution after alpha-beta-depleted transplantation in children. The CDR3 has 16 amino acids. V dropped 5 bases and J dropped 2; count of bases not matched to a gene: 11. Germline V gene lookup returns CDR1 DFQATT and CDR2 SNEGSKA (reference sequence). Study-level results: Several hundred graft clones that had expanded were reportedly the source of alpha-beta T cells about two months after transplant.

For this clonotype: What it recognizes is unknown.

Unique molecular identifiers tagged the TCRbeta library. TCRdb used MiXCR to reprocess the PCR reads, holding one entry per CDR3 protein. The sample holds hundreds of thousands of distinct CDR3 sequences, about 9.4% seen once. Sequenced material: PBMCs, taken before TCRalphabeta/CD19-depleted stem cell transplant. The chain carries TRBV20-1 and TRBJ2-1; TRBD1 matches 8 bases. The TCR comes from a boy younger than two with acute myeloid leukemia, due to receive a stem cell transplant. The CDR3, as DNA: TGCAGTGCTGGAAGGGACAGGCGCCTGACCTACAATGAGCAGTTCTTC. Residues: CSAGRDRRLTYNEQFF.